This TCR beta chain comes out of a study of T cell responses to AZD1222 COVID-19 vaccine. Libraries were prepared by immunoSEQ multiplex PCR; TCRdb keeps only in-frame clonotypes and omits some of them. Of 150,000 or so clones listed, 91% are singletons. In this sample, this clone turned up once. What it binds is not known. Study-wide results and limits: Seropositive AZD1222 recipients at baseline numbered only five or six. Repertoire samples came only from after the peak T cell response. With two AZD1222 doses given, Spike-specific TCR breadth and depth both rose.

Germline CDR1 is MNHEY and CDR2 is SMNVEV (reference sequence). The CDR3 runs 13 residues. Trimming took off 3 bases at V and 10 bases at J, with 13 bases between the two ends. The clonotype was recovered from an adult in good health. Sequences were derived from peripheral blood, sampled on day 0 of AZD1222 vaccination. This chain connects TRBV27 to TRBJ2-1; D gene uncertain. In DNA, the CDR3 is TGTGCCAGCAGTTTTATTTCTGGGGTCGAGCAGTTCTTC. Translation gives CASSFISGVEQFF.